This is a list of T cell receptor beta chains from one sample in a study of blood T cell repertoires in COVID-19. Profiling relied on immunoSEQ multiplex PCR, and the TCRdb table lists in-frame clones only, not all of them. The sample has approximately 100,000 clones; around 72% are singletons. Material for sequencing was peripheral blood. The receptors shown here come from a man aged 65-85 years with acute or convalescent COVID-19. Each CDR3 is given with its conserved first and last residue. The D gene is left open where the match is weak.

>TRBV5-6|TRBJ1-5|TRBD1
CASSSRGDRNQPQHF
TGTGCCAGCAGCTCGAGAGGGGACAGGAATCAGCCCCAGCATTTT
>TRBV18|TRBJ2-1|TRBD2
CASSQASGINYNEQFF
TGTGCCAGCTCACAGGCAAGCGGGATTAATTACAATGAGCAGTTCTTC
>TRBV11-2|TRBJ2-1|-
CASSLYRLDNEQFF
TGTGCCAGCAGCTTATACAGGTTAGACAATGAGCAGTTCTTC
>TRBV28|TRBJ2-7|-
CASTEGGGREQYF
TGTGCCAGCACCGAAGGGGGGGGGCGTGAGCAGTACTTC
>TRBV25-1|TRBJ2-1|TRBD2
CASSFWTSGAEQFF
TGTGCCAGCAGTTTTTGGACTAGCGGGGCGGAGCAGTTCTTC
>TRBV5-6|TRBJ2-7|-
CASSLVAPLLFEQYF
TGTGCCAGCAGCTTGGTGGCCCCACTACTTTTCGAGCAGTACTTC
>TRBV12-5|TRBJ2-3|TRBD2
CASLAGGADTQYF
TGTGCTAGTCTAGCGGGAGGCGCAGATACGCAGTATTTT
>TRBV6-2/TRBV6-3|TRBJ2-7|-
CASSLGGVGEQYF
TGTGCCAGCAGCCTAGGGGGGGTCGGCGAGCAGTACTTC
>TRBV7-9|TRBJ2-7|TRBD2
CASSVAGVGYEQYF
TGTGCCAGCTCGGTAGCGGGAGTGGGCTACGAGCAGTACTTC
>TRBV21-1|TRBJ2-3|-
CASSHRRRITTDTQYF
TGTGCCAGCAGCCACCGACGGAGAATCACCACAGATACGCAGTATTTT
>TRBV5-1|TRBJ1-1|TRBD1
CASSFGGTANTEAFF
TGCGCCAGCAGCTTCGGTGGGACAGCGAACACTGAAGCTTTCTTT
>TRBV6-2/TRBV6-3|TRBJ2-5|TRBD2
CASSYLSGTSGRGKTQYF
TGTGCCAGCAGTTACTTGTCCGGGACTAGCGGGAGGGGTAAGACCCAGTACTTC
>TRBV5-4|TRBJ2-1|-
CASSLETSNNEQFF
TGTGCCAGCAGCTTGGAGACTAGTAACAATGAGCAGTTCTTC